The rows below give T cell receptor beta chains drawn from one sample of a study of response to subunit inactivated influenza vaccine. Using its own MiXCR run on the RT-PCR reads, TCRdb lists one record per CDR3 protein. The table shows about half a million distinct CDR3 sequences, with 7.6% occurring only once. The source was PBMCs from blood, collected 23 months after vaccination. Receptors were obtained from a man between 50 and 75 years old who received an inactivated influenza vaccine. The conserved cysteine and the conserved F or W are not part of the CDR3 here.

CDR3 length	V gene	CDR3 protein
14	TRBV11-2	ASSLNAGTVNTEAF
13	TRBV12-3/TRBV12-4	ASSYDRAVYNEQF
12	TRBV5-1	ASSRREGSDTQY
14	TRBV5-6	ASSWGQSLAKNIQY
14	TRBV29-1	SVGGLAGQPTYEQY
18	TRBV10-3	AISDYRTSGRAGGTDTQY
14	TRBV7-2	ASSLTSGGLYNEQF
13	TRBV6-2/TRBV6-3	ASSYRDLGQGELF
13	TRBV7-8	ASSLVWTAGNTIY
12	TRBV6-1	ASRTTGQGNGYT
13	TRBV4-2	ASSQGPQQGYEQF
12	TRBV28	ASCHEGRNYGYT
13	TRBV2	ASRSFGGQQETQY
15	TRBV4-1	ASIRGVAGGRNNEQF
14	TRBV7-9	ASSLGAGLAKNIQY
14	TRBV7-6	ASSLRLGSSYNEQF
12	TRBV29-1	SVEPTGVYNEQF
11	TRBV19	ASRAGTPETQY
14	TRBV6-5	ASSYWSGLAKNIQY